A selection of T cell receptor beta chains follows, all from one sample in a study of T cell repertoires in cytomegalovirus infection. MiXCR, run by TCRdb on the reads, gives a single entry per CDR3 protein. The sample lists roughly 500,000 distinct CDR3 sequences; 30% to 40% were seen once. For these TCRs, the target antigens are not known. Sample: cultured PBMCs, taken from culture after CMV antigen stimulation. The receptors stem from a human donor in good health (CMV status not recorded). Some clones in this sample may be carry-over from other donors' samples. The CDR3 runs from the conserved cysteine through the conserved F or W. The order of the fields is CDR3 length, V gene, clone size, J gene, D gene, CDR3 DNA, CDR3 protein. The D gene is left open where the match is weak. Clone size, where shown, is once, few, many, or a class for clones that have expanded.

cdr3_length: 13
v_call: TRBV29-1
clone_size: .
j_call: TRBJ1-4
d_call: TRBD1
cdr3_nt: TGCAGCGGGAAACAGGGGGCGGGGGAAAAACTGTTTTTT
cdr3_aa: CSGKQGAGEKLFF

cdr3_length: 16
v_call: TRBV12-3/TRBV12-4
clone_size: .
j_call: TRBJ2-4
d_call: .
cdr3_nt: TGTGCCAGCTCAACCTTGGAGCTTATAGCCAAAAACATTCAGTACTTC
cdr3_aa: CASSTLELIAKNIQYF

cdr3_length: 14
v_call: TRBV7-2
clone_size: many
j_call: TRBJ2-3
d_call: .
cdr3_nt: TGTGCCAGCAGCGGGTGGGGCAGGCCAGATACGCAGTATTTT
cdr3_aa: CASSGWGRPDTQYF

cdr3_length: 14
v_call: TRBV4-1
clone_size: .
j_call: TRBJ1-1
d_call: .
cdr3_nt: TGCGCCAGCAGCCACCCTTCAGGGTTGACTGAAGCTTTCTTT
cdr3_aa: CASSHPSGLTEAFF

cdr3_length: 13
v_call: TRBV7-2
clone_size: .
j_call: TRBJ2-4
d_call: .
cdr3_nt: TGTGCCAGCAGCTACAGGACGGAAAACATTCAGTACTTC
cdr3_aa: CASSYRTENIQYF

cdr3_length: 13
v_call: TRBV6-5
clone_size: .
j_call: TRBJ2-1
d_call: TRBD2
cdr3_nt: TGTGCCAGCAGTTTGGGACTAGCGGGCATGAAGTTCTTC
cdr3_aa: CASSLGLAGMKFF

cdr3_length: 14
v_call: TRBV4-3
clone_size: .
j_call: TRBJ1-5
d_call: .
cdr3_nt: TGCGCCAGCAGCCAGGTTTCCGGGAATCAGCCCCAGCATTTT
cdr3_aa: CASSQVSGNQPQHF

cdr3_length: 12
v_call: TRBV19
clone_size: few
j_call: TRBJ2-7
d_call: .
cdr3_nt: TGTGCCAGTAATGACGGAGGTCCGGGGCAGTACTTC
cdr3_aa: CASNDGGPGQYF

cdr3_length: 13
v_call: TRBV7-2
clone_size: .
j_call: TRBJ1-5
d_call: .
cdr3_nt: TGTGCCAGCAGCTTCACAGATTACCAGCCCCAGCATTTT
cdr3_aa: CASSFTDYQPQHF

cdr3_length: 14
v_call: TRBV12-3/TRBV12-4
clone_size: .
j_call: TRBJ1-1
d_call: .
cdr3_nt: TGTGCCAGCAGTTTAACCGGCGAGAGAACTGAAGCTTTCTTT
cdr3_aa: CASSLTGERTEAFF

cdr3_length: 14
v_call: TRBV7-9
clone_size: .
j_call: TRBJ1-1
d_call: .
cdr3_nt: TGTGCCAGCAGCTTAGAATACGGGGACGAAAATGCTTTCTTT
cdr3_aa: CASSLEYGDENAFF

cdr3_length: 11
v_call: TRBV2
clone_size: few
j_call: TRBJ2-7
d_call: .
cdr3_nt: TGTGCCAGCAGGGACCCCGGTGAGCAGTACTTC
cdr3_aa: CASRDPGEQYF

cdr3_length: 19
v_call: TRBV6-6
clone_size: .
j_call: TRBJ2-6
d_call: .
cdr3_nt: TGTGCCAGCAGTTACGCAATGCGACAGCGACTCTCTGGGGCCAACGTCCTGACTTTC
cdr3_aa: CASSYAMRQRLSGANVLTF

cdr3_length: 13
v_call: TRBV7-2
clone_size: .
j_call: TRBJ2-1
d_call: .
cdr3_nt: TGTGCCAGCAGCTTATGGGGGGCCCTAGAGCAGTTCTTC
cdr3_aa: CASSLWGALEQFF

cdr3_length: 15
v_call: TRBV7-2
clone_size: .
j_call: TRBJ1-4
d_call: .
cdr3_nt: TGTGCCAGCAGCTTGAAGGAACCCGGCTTGGGGAAACTGTTTTTT
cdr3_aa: CASSLKEPGLGKLFF

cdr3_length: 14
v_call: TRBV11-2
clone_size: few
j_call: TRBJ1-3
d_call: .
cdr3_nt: TGTGCCAGCAGCTTAGAGAGGTCTGGAAACACCATATATTTT
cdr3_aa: CASSLERSGNTIYF

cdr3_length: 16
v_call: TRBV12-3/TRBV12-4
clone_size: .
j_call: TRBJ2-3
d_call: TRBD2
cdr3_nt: TGTGCCAGCAGTTTATGGGCTAGCGGGAGTGGGGATACGCAGTATTTT
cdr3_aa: CASSLWASGSGDTQYF

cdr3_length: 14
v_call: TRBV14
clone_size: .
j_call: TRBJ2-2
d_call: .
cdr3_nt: TGTGCCAGCAGCCAATTAGGAAGGGCCGGGGAGCTGTTTTTT
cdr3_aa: CASSQLGRAGELFF

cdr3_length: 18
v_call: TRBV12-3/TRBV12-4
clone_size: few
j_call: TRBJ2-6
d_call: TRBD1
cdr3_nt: TGTGCCAGCAGTTTACCGACAGGGGTCAGCTCTGGGGCCAACGTCCTGACTTTC
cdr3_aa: CASSLPTGVSSGANVLTF

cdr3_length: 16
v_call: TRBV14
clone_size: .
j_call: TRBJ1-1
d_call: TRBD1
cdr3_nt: TGTGCCAGCAGCCAAGATAGAGGGACAGCACACACTGAAGCTTTCTTT
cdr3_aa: CASSQDRGTAHTEAFF

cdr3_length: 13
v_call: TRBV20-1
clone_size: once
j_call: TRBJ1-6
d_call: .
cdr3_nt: TGCAGTGCGGGCCGGGACGGCAATTCACCCCTCCACTTT
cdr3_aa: CSAGRDGNSPLHF

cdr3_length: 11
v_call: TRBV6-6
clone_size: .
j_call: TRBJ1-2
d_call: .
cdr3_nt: TGTGCCAGCAGTTATACCTATGGCTACACCTTC
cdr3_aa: CASSYTYGYTF

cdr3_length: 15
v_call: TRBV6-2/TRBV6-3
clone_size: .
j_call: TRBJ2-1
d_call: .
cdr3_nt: TGTGCCAGCAGTAGCAACCAGATTCTCTACAATGAGCAGTTCTTC
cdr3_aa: CASSSNQILYNEQFF

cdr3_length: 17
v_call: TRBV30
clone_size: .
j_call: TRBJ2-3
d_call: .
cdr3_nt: TGTGCCTGGAGTGTCGGCGCGAACCTCATCTACACAGATACGCAGTATTTT
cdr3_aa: CAWSVGANLIYTDTQYF

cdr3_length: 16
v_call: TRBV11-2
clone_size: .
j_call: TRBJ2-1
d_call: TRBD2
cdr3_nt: TGTGCCAGCAGCCGAAGGGGACTAGCGGGAGGTGGTGAGCAGTTCTTC
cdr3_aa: CASSRRGLAGGGEQFF

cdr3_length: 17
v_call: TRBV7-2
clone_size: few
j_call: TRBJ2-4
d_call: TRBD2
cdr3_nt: TGTGCCAGCAGCTTAGCCGGAGCGGGAGTAACCAAAAACATTCAGTACTTC
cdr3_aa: CASSLAGAGVTKNIQYF

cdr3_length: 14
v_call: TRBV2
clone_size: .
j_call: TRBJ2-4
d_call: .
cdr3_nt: TGTGCCAGCAGTGTGAGGGGGGCGGGGAACATTCAGTACTTC
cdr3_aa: CASSVRGAGNIQYF

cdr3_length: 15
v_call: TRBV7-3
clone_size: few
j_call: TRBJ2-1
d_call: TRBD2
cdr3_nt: TGTGCCAGCAGCTCTACTAGCGGGGGGTTCAATGAGCAGTTCTTC
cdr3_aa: CASSSTSGGFNEQFF

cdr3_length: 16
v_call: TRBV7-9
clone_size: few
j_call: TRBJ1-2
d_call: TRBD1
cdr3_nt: TGTGCCAGCAGCCTCGGAGGGGGGACAGCTAACTATGGCTACACCTTC
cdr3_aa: CASSLGGGTANYGYTF

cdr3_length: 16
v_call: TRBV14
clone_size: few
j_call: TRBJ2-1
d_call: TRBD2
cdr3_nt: TGTGCCAGCAGCGAGTTAGCGGGAGGGGCCTACAATGAGCAGTTCTTC
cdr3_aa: CASSELAGGAYNEQFF

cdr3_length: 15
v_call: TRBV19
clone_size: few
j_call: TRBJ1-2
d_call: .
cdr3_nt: TGTGCCAGTAGTACTGCCCCGGGAGGGGTAGCAGGCTACACCTTC
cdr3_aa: CASSTAPGGVAGYTF

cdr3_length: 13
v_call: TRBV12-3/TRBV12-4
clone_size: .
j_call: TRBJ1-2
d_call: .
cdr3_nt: TGTGCCAGCAGCCCTCTACAGGGCTACGGCTACACCTTC
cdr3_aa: CASSPLQGYGYTF

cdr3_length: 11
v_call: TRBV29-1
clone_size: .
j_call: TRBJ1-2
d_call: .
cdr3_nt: TGCAGCGTTGTTATTGCCTATGGCTACACCTTC
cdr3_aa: CSVVIAYGYTF

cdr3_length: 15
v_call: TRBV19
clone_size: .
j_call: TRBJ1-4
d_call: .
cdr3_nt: TGTGCCAGTGGCCCTACAGGGACTTATAATGAAAAACTGTTTTTT
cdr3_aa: CASGPTGTYNEKLFF

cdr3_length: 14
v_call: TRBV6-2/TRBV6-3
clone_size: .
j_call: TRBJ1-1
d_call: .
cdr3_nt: TGTGCCAGCAGCTATCGAGTTATTAACACTGAAGCTTTCTTT
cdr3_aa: CASSYRVINTEAFF

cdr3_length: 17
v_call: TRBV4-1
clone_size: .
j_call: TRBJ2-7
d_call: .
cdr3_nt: TGCGCCAGCAGCCACACGACAGGACCAGTCTCTTACTACGAGCAGTACTTC
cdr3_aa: CASSHTTGPVSYYEQYF

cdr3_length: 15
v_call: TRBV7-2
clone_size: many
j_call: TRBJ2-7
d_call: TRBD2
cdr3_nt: TGTGCCAGCAGTCCCGGGACTAGCGGTCCCTACGAGCAGTACTTC
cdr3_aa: CASSPGTSGPYEQYF

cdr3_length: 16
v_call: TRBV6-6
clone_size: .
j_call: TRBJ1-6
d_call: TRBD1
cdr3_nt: TGTGCCAGCATTCACGGGGAGGGACAGGGGATTTCACCCCTCCACTTT
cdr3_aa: CASIHGEGQGISPLHF

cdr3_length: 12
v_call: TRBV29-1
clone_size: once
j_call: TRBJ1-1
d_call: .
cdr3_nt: TGCAGCGTTGGTCGGCTGAACACTGAAGCTTTCTTT
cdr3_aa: CSVGRLNTEAFF

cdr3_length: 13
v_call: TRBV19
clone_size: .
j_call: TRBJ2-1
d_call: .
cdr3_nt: TGTGCCAGTAGTAAAACCGGGACTCGGGAGCAGTTCTTC
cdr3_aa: CASSKTGTREQFF

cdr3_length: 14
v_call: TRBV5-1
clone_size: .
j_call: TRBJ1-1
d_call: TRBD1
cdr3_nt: TGCGCCAGCAGCTTGGGGGACAGGGGCACTGAAGCTTTCTTT
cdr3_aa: CASSLGDRGTEAFF

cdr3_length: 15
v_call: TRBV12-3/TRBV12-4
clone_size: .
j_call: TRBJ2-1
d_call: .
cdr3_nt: TGTGCCAGCAGTCGGAGGGACTCCCCGCACAATGAGCAGTTCTTC
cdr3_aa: CASSRRDSPHNEQFF

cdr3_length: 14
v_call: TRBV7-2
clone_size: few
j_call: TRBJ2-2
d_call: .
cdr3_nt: TGTGCCAGCAGCTTAGATGGGCGACCGGTGGGGCTGTTTTTT
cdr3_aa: CASSLDGRPVGLFF

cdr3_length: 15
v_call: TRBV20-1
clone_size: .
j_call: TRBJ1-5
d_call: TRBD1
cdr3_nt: TGCAGTGCTAGAGAATCGGGAAGGGGGCATCAGCCCCAGCATTTT
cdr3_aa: CSARESGRGHQPQHF

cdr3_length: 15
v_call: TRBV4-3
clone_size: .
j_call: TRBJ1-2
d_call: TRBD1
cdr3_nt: TGCGCCAGCAGCCAAGAGGGAGGGACAGGAGACGGCTACACCTTC
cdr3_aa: CASSQEGGTGDGYTF

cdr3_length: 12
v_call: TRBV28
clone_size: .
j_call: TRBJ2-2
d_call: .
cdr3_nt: TGTGCCAGCAGTCCCCTTCCCGGGGAGCTGTTTTTT
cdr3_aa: CASSPLPGELFF

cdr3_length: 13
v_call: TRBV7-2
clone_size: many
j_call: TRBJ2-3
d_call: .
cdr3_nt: TGTGCCAGCAGCTACGGGACCGGAGATACGCAGTATTTT
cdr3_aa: CASSYGTGDTQYF

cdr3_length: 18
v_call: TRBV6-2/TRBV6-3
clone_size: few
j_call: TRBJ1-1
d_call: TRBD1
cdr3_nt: TGTGCCAGCAGTCGGGCCGGGACAGGGATTTGGATGAACACTGAAGCTTTCTTT
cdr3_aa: CASSRAGTGIWMNTEAFF